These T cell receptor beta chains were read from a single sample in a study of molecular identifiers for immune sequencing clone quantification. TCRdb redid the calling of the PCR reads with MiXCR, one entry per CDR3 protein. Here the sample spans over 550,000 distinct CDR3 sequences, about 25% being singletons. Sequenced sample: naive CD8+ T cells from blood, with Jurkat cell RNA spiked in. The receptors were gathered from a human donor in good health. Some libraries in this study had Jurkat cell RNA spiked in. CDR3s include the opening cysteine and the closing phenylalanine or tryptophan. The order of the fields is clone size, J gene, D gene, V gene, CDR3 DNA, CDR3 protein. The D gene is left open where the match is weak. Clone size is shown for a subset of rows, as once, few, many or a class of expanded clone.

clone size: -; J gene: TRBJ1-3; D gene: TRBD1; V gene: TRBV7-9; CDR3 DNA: TGTGCCAGCAGCTCCGTCAGGGGGCCTGGAAACACCATATATTTT; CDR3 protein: CASSSVRGPGNTIYF
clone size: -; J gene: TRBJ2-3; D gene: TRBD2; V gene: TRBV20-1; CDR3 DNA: TGCAGTGCTAGGGACGGGGGGAAACCGGGACTAGCGGGGGCTCAGGCGCAGTATTTT; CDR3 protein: CSARDGGKPGLAGAQAQYF
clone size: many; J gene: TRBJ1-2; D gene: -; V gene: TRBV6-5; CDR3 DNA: TGTGCCAGCACTCCCTGGGACGGGACCTATGGCTACACCTTC; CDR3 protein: CASTPWDGTYGYTF
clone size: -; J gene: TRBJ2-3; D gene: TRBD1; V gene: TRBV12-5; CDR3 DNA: TGTGCTAGTGGTTTGGTATGGGACAGGGGGCATTCAGATACGCAGTATTTT; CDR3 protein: CASGLVWDRGHSDTQYF
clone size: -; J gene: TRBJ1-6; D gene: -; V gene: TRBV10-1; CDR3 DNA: TGCGCCAGCAGTGACGGGGCAAGGACCGGCCATTCACCCCTCCACTTT; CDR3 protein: CASSDGARTGHSPLHF
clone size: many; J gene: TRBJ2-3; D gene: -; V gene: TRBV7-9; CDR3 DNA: TGTGCCAGCAGCTTAATCCAGGGGAGAGAGGACACAGATACGCAGTATTTT; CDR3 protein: CASSLIQGREDTDTQYF
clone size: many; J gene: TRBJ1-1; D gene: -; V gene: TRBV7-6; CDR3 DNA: TGTGCCAGCAGCCTCGTCGGACATAACGCTGAAGCTTTCTTT; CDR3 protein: CASSLVGHNAEAFF
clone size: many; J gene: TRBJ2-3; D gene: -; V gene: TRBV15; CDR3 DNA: TGTGCCACCGATGAGGGGACTGTCACAGATACGCAGTATTTT; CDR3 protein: CATDEGTVTDTQYF
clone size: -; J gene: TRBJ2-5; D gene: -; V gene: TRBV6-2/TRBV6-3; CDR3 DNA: TGTGCCAGCAGGGGGACGGTCGGGCCCCAAGAGACCCAGTACTTC; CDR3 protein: CASRGTVGPQETQYF
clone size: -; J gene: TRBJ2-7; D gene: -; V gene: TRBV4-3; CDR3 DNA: TGCGCCAGCAGCCAAGATAGGGCACAACCCTACGAGCAGTACTTC; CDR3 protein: CASSQDRAQPYEQYF
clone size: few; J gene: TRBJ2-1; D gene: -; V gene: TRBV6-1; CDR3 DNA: TGTGCCAGCAGTGAAGGCACATCAAGCTCCTACAATGAGCAGTTCTTC; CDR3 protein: CASSEGTSSSYNEQFF
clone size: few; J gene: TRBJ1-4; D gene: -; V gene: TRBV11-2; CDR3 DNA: TGTGCCAGCACAGGGGACCCCGAAGGGACTAATGAAAAACTGTTTTTT; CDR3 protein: CASTGDPEGTNEKLFF
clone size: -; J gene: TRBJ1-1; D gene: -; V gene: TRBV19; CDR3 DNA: TGTGCCAGTAGTATAGGCGGCAGGGGAAGCACTGAAGCTTTCTTT; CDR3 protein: CASSIGGRGSTEAFF
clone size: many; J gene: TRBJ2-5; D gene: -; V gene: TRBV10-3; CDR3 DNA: TGTGCCATCAGTGAGTCGACAGTAGAGACCCAGTACTTC; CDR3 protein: CAISESTVETQYF
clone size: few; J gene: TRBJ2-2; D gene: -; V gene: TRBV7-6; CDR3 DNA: TGTGCCAGCAGCTTAATCCTCGGGAACACCGGGGAGCTGTTTTTT; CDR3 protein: CASSLILGNTGELFF
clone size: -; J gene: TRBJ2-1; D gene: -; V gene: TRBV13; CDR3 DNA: TGTGCCAGCAGAGTACCCTACAATGAGCAGTTCTTC; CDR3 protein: CASRVPYNEQFF